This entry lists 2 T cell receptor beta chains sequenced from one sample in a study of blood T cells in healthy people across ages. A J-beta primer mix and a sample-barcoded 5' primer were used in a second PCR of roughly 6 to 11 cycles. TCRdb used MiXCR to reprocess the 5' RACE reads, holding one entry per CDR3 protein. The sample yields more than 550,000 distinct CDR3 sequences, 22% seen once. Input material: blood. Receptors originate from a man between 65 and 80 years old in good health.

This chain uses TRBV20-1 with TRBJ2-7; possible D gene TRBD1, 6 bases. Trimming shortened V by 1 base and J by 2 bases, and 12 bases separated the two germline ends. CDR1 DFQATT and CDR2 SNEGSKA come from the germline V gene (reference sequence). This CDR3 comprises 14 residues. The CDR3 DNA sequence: TGCAGTGCTAGAGGGGCTGGGACACCCTACGAGCAGTACTTC. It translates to CSARGAGTPYEQYF.

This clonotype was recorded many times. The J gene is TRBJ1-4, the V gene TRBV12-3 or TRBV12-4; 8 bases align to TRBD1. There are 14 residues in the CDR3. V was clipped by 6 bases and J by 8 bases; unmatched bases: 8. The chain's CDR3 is CASSPTGAREKLFF. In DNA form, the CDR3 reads TGTGCCAGCAGCCCGACAGGGGCCCGCGAAAAACTGTTTTTT.